The source of this TCR beta chain is a study of T cells in narcolepsy. Across the study: Patients with NT1 or NT2 and healthy control donors were enrolled.

Remarks on this clone: Its specificity is unknown.

Notes on the study in general: Autoreactive HCRT-specific and TRIB2-specific clonotypes were marked in same-patient CSF-versus-blood CD4+ comparisons. Healthy controls reportedly lacked the autoreactive clonotypes serially found in patients' blood.

Repertoires were generated with immunoSEQ multiplex PCR, while TCRdb's copy carries only in-frame clones and drops some. The sample includes about 2,500 clones, roughly 25% of them seen just once. Between the trimmed V and J ends, which lost 2 bases and 1 base, there was a span of 9 bases. The germline CDR1 and CDR2 sequences are SGHAT and FQNNGV. This CDR3 contains 14 residues. The chain combines TRBV11-2 with TRBJ2-7; no clear D. Sequenced: cultured CD4+ T cells from cerebrospinal fluid. The sequence derives from a human donor with narcolepsy. CDR3 region: CASSLLRRSYEQYF. The CDR3 DNA sequence: TGTGCCAGCAGCTTACTTCGCCGGTCCTACGAGCAGTACTTC.